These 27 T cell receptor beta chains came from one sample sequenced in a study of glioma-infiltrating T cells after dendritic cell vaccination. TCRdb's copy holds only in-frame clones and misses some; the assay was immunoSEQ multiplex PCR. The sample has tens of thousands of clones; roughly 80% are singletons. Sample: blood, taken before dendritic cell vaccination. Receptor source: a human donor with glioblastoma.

CDR3: CASSFAGAGGGQPQHF. The DNA of the CDR3 is TGTGCCAGCAGTTTTGCGGGGGCCGGGGGAGGTCAGCCCCAGCATTTT. V gene TRBV27 combines with J gene TRBJ1-5; the D gene is possibly TRBD1 (6 bases). The germline CDR1 and CDR2 sequences are MNHEY and SMNVEV (reference sequence). The CDR3 has 16 amino acids. Trimming shortened V by 3 bases and J by 6 bases, and 18 bases separated the two germline ends.

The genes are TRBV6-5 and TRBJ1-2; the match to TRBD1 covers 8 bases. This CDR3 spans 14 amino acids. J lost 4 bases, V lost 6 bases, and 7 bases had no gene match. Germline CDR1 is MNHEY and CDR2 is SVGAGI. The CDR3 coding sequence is TGTGCCAGCAGGCGACAGGGGAGCCCCTATGGCTACACCTTC. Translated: CASRRQGSPYGYTF.

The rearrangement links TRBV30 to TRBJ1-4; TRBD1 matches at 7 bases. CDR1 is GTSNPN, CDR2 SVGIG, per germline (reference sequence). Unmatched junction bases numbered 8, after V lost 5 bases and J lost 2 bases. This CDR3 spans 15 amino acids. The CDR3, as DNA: TGTGCCTGGGAGACAGGGAAGGTCACTAATGAAAAACTGTTTTTT. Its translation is CAWETGKVTNEKLFF.

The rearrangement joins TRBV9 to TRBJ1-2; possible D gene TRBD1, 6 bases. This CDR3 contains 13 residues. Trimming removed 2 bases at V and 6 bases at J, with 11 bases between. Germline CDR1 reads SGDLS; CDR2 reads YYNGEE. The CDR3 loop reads CASSVGGQDGYTF. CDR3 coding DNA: TGTGCCAGCAGCGTCGGGGGGCAAGATGGCTACACCTTC.

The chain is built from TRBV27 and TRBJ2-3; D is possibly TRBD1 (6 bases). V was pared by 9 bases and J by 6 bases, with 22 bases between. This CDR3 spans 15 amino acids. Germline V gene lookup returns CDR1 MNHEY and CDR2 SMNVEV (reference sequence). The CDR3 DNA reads TGTGCCAGTTCACAGGGCCGTACCCACACCGATACGCAGTATTTT. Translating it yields CASSQGRTHTDTQYF.

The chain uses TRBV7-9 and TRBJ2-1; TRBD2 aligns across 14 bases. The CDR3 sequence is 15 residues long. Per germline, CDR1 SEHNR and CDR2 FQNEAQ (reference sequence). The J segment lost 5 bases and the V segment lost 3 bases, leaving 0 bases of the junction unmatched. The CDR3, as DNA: TGTGCCAGCAGCTTGGGACTAGCGGGAGACAATGAGCAGTTCTTC. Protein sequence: CASSLGLAGDNEQFF.

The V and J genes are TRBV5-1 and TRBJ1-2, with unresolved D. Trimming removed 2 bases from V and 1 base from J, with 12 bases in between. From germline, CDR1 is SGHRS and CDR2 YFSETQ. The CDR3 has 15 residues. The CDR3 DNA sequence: TGCGCCAGCAGCTTTGAGGCAGCCTTTAACTATGGCTACACCTTC. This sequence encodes CASSFEAAFNYGYTF. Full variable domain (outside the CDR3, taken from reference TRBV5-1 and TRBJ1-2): KAGVTQTPRYLIKTRGQQVTLSCSPISGHRSVSWYQQTPGQGLQFLFEYFSETQRNKGNFPGRFSGRQFSNSRSEMNVSTLELGDSALYLCASSFEAAFNYGYTFGSGTRLTVV.

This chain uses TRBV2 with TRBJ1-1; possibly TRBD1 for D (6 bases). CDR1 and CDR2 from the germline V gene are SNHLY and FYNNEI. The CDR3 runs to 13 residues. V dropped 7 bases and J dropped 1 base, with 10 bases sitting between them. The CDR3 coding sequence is TGTGCCAGCACCATACAGGGGAACACTGAAGCTTTCTTT. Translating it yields CASTIQGNTEAFF. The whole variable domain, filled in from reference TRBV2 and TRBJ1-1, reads EPEVTQTPSHQVTQMGQEVILRCVPISNHLYFYWYRQILGQKVEFLVSFYNNEISEKSEIFDDQFSVERPDGSNFTLKIRSTKLEDSAMYFCASTIQGNTEAFFGQGTRLTVV.

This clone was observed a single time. This CDR3 is CASSLGQRVQNEQFF. The CDR3 bases are TGCGCCAGCAGCTTGGGCCAGCGGGTGCAAAATGAGCAGTTCTTC. The genes are TRBV5-1 and TRBJ2-1; D may be TRBD2 (6 bases). Germline V CDR1 and CDR2: SGHRS, YFSETQ. Trimming left V 0 bases short and J 7 bases short, with 14 bases between. The CDR3 sequence is 15 residues long. Supplemented by reference TRBV5-1 and TRBJ2-1, the full variable domain reads KAGVTQTPRYLIKTRGQQVTLSCSPISGHRSVSWYQQTPGQGLQFLFEYFSETQRNKGNFPGRFSGRQFSNSRSEMNVSTLELGDSALYLCASSLGQRVQNEQFFGPGTRLTVL.

For the CDR3, the DNA is TGTGCCAGCAGCAAGACAGGGGCTGGGGCCAACGTCCTGACTTTC. It codes for CASSKTGAGANVLTF. This chain connects TRBV2 to TRBJ2-6; 8 bases are a match to TRBD1. With 6 bases clipped from V and 2 bases from J, the junction kept 3 bases outside the gene matches. The CDR3 has 15 residues. Germline loops: CDR1 SNHLY, CDR2 FYNNEI.

In nucleotides, the CDR3 is TGTGCCAGTAGTATAGAAGGCAGGGCAAGCTCTGGGGCCAACGTCCTGACTTTC. Residues: CASSIEGRASSGANVLTF. The chain joins TRBV19 to TRBJ2-6; the D gene is possibly TRBD1 (5 bases). CDR1 is LNHDA and CDR2 is SQIVND in the germline V gene (reference sequence). CDR3 length: 18 amino acids. V lost 0 bases and J 0 bases, leaving 12 bases between the germline ends.

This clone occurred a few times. CDR3: CASSRGQGGQPQHF. As DNA, the CDR3 is TGTGCCAGCAGCCGCGGACAGGGAGGTCAGCCCCAGCATTTT. V usage is TRBV7-9 and J usage is TRBJ1-5, with 8 bases that match TRBD1. The CDR3 is made up of 14 amino acids. Trimming took 5 bases from V and 6 from J; bases not matched to a gene: 6. Germline V gene data show CDR1 as SEHNR and CDR2 as FQNEAQ (reference sequence). Filled out from reference TRBV7-9 and TRBJ1-5, the complete variable domain reads DTGVSQNPRHKITKRGQNVTFRCDPISEHNRLYWYRQTLGQGPEFLTYFQNEAQLEKSRLLSDRFSAERPKGSFSTLEIQRTEQGDSAMYLCASSRGQGGQPQHFGDGTRLSIL.

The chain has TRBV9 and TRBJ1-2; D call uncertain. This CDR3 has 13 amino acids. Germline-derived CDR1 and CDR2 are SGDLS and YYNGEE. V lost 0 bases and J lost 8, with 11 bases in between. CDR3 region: CASSVVEGRGYTF. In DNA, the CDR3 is TGTGCCAGCAGCGTAGTTGAGGGCCGGGGCTACACCTTC.

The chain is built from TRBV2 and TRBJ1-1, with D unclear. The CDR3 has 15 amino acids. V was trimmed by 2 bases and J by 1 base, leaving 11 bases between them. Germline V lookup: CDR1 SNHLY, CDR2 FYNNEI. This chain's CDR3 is CASSERAVSNTEAFF. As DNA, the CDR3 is TGTGCCAGCAGTGAACGAGCTGTATCGAACACTGAAGCTTTCTTT. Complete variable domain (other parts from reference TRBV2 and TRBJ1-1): EPEVTQTPSHQVTQMGQEVILRCVPISNHLYFYWYRQILGQKVEFLVSFYNNEISEKSEIFDDQFSVERPDGSNFTLKIRSTKLEDSAMYFCASSERAVSNTEAFFGQGTRLTVV.

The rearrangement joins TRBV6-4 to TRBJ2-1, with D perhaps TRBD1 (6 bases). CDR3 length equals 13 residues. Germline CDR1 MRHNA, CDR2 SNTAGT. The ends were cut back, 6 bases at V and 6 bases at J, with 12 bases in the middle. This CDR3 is CASRNTGSNEQFF. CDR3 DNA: TGTGCCAGCAGAAACACAGGGTCCAATGAGCAGTTCTTC.

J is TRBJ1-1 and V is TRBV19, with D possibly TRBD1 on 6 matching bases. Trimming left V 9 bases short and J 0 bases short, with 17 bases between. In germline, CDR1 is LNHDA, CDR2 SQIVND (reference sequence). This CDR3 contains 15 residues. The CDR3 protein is CASQGRTAMNTEAFF. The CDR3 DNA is TGTGCCAGCCAGGGTAGGACAGCTATGAACACTGAAGCTTTCTTT.

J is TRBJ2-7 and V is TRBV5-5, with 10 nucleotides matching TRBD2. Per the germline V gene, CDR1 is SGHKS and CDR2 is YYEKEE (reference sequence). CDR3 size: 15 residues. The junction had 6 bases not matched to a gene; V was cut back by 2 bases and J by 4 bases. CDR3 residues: CASSFPGLASYEQYF. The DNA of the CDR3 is TGTGCCAGCAGCTTTCCGGGACTAGCGTCTTACGAGCAGTACTTC.

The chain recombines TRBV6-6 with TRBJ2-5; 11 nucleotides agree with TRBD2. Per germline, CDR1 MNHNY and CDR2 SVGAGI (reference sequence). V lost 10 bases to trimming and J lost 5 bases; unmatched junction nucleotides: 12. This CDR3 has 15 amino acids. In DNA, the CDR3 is TGTGCCACCAACCTAAATAGCGGGAGGGCGGAGACCCAGTACTTC. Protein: CATNLNSGRAETQYF.

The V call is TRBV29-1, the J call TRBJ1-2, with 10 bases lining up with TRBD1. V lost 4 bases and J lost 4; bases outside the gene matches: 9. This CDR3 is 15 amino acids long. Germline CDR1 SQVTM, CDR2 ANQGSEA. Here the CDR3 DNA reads TGCAGCGTTGTGACCGGGACAGGGGAGGGCTATGGCTACACCTTC. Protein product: CSVVTGTGEGYGYTF. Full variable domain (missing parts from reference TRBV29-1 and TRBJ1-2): SAVISQKPSRDICQRGTSLTIQCQVDSQVTMMFWYRQQPGQSLTLIATANQGSEATYESGFVIDKFPISRPNLTFSTLTVSNMSPEDSSIYLCSVVTGTGEGYGYTFGSGTRLTVV.

The CDR3 protein is CASSSRTSGGVPYNEQFF. The CDR3 DNA reads TGTGCCAGTAGTAGCCGGACTAGCGGGGGGGTACCCTACAATGAGCAGTTCTTC. This chain uses TRBV19 with TRBJ2-1, with TRBD2 matching over 15 bases. Germline V gives CDR1 LNHDA, CDR2 SQIVND (reference sequence). The CDR3 sequence is 18 residues long. Trimming cost V 4 bases and J 2 bases; bases outside gene matches: 6.

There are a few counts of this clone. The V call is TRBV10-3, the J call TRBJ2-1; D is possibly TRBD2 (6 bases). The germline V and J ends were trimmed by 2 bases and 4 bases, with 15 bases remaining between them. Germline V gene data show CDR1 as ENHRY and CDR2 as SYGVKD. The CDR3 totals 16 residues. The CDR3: CAISEVAGSHYNEQFF. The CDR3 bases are TGTGCCATCAGTGAGGTGGCGGGATCCCATTACAATGAGCAGTTCTTC.

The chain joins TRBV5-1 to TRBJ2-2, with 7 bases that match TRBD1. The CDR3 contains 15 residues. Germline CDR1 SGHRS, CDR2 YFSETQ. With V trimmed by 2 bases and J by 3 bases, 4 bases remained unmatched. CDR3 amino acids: CASSFRQGDTGELFF. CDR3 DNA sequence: TGCGCCAGCAGCTTTCGCCAGGGGGACACCGGGGAGCTGTTTTTT.

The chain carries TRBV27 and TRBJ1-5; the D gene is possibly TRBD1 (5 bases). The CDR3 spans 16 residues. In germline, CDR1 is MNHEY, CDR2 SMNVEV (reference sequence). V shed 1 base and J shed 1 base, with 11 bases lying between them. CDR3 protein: CASSLYARGSNQPQHF. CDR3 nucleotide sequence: TGTGCCAGCAGTTTATACGCGCGGGGGAGCAATCAGCCCCAGCATTTT.

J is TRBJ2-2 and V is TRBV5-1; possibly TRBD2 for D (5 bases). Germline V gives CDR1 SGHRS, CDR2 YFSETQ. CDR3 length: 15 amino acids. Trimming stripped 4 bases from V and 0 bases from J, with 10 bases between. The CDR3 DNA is TGCGCCAGCAGCCCCGTGACTACGAACACCGGGGAGCTGTTTTTT. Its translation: CASSPVTTNTGELFF. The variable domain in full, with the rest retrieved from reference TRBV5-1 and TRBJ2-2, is KAGVTQTPRYLIKTRGQQVTLSCSPISGHRSVSWYQQTPGQGLQFLFEYFSETQRNKGNFPGRFSGRQFSNSRSEMNVSTLELGDSALYLCASSPVTTNTGELFFGEGSRLTVL.

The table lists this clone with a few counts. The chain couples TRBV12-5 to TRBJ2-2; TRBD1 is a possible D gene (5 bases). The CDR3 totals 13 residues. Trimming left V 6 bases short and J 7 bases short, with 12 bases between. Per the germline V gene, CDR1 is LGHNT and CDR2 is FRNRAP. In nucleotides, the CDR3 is TGTGCTAGTGGCACGACAGTTGGCGGGGAGCTGTTTTTT. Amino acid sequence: CASGTTVGGELFF.

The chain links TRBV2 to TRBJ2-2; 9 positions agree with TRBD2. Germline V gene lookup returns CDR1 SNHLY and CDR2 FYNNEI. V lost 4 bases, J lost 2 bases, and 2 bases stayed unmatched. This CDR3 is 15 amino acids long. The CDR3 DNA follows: TGTGCCAGCAGTGGTAGCGGGAGTAACACCGGGGAGCTGTTTTTT. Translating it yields CASSGSGSNTGELFF. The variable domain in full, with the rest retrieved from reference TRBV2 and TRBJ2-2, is EPEVTQTPSHQVTQMGQEVILRCVPISNHLYFYWYRQILGQKVEFLVSFYNNEISEKSEIFDDQFSVERPDGSNFTLKIRSTKLEDSAMYFCASSGSGSNTGELFFGEGSRLTVL.

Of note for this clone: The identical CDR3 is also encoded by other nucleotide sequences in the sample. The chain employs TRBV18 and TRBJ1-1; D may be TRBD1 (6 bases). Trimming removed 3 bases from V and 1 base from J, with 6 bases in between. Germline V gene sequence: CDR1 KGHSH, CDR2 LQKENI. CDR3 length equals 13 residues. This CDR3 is CASSPGQNTEAFF. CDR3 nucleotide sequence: TGTGCCAGCTCACCGGGACAGAACACTGAAGCTTTCTTT.